One sample yielded the 4 T cell receptor beta chains listed below, sequenced in a study of blood T cell repertoires in COVID-19. Data came from immunoSEQ multiplex PCR; TCRdb stores just in-frame clones and leaves some out. Among approximately 200,000 clones, over 75% were seen once, and the ten largest hold roughly 20%. Sequencing input: peripheral blood. The origin of the receptors is a person between 65 and 79 years old with COVID-19, enrolled during active disease.

The chain combines TRBV2 with TRBJ2-1; perhaps TRBD1 as D (6 bases). The CDR3 runs 15 residues. Germline CDR1 SNHLY, CDR2 FYNNEI. V lost 6 bases to trimming and J lost 7 bases, with 19 bases between them. The CDR3 sequence: CASRRSRTAANEQFF. In nucleotides, the CDR3 is TGTGCCAGCAGAAGGTCGCGGACAGCAGCGAATGAGCAGTTCTTC.

V gene TRBV19 combines with J gene TRBJ2-3, with 9 positions matching TRBD2. The CDR3 covers 14 residues. J gave up 1 base and V 6 bases, and 2 bases lay outside the gene matches. Germline assignment: CDR1 LNHDA and CDR2 SQIVND (reference sequence). The CDR3 loop is CASRERGGTDTQYF. CDR3 DNA: TGTGCCAGTAGGGAGCGGGGGGGCACAGATACGCAGTATTTT.

The table lists this clone with a few counts. Other DNA sequences in this specimen translate into the identical CDR3. The chain recombines TRBV9 with TRBJ1-2, with D perhaps matching TRBD1 (6 bases). Germline values: CDR1 SGDLS, CDR2 YYNGEE. The CDR3 covers 14 residues. V shed 0 bases and J shed 2 bases, with 8 bases lying between them. CDR3 residues: CASSVGQGNYGYTF. Written as DNA, the CDR3 is TGTGCCAGCAGCGTAGGTCAGGGGAACTATGGCTACACCTTC.

CDR3 in amino acids: CASSSRTGVSYEQYF. DNA of the CDR3: TGCGCCAGCAGCTCTAGGACTGGCGTCTCCTACGAGCAGTACTTC. The V and J genes are TRBV5-1 and TRBJ2-7; perhaps TRBD2 as D (5 bases). Germline V gene data show CDR1 as SGHRS and CDR2 as YFSETQ. Trimming pared 3 bases from V and 0 bases from J, leaving 13 bases between. The CDR3 extends over 15 amino acids.